This TCR beta chain was captured in a study of CD8+ T cells in alopecia areata. This clone was picked up a small number of times. Sequencing relied on a cDNA template that was reverse transcribed from extracted RNA. The protocol was immunoSEQ multiplex PCR, while the TCRdb copy is restricted to in-frame clones and leaves out a portion. The sample consists of 100,000 to 150,000 clones, 45% to 50% of them appearing once. The V end was cut by 4 bases, the J end by 7 bases, with 20 bases between. The CDR3 extends over 16 amino acids. Germline lookup yields CDR1 SGHDN and CDR2 FVKESK. The chain recombines TRBV14 with TRBJ2-1, with D perhaps matching TRBD2 (6 bases). Source material: NKG2D-low CD8+ T cells sorted from blood. The receptor was isolated from a human donor with alopecia areata. CDR3 sequence: CASSPFLTGTPNEQFF. The CDR3 DNA reads TGTGCCAGCAGCCCATTCCTAACCGGGACTCCTAATGAGCAGTTCTTC.